A single sample is the source of the 12 T cell receptor beta chains below, sequenced in a study of T cells in Graves' hyperthyroidism and ophthalmopathy. What was amplified from RNA transcripts were TCR beta CDR3 regions. The HTBI set primed first-round TCR CDR3 RT-PCR. TCRdb independently ran MiXCR on the multiplex PCR reads; one entry per CDR3 protein. The sample lists some 800,000 distinct CDR3 sequences, around 39% occurring once. The sequenced sample was blood. The receptors stem from a man younger than 35 with Graves' hyperthyroidism.

This clonotype was recorded a few times. The J gene is TRBJ2-7, the V gene TRBV7-9, with 14 bases fitting TRBD2. V trimming: 4 bases; J trimming: 1 base; junction bases outside the gene matches: 9. The CDR3 has 18 amino acids. From germline, CDR1 is SEHNR and CDR2 FQNEAQ (reference sequence). CDR3 nucleotides: TGTGCCAGCAGCTCACCGGGACTAGCGGGAGACCTTTCCTACGAGCAGTACTTC. Translated, it gives CASSSPGLAGDLSYEQYF.

This clonotype was found many times. The gene calls are TRBV7-9 and TRBJ2-7; D is unclear. Trimming stripped 5 bases from V and 5 bases from J, with 22 bases between. Germline CDR1 is SEHNR and CDR2 is FQNEAQ (reference sequence). The CDR3 has 16 residues. CDR3 sequence: CASSPPLVGQADEQYF. The CDR3 DNA sequence: TGTGCCAGCAGCCCGCCGCTAGTTGGGCAGGCGGACGAGCAGTACTTC.

This clonotype was observed at least ten times. The rearrangement links TRBV12-3 or TRBV12-4 to TRBJ2-7, with 10 bases aligning to TRBD2. The ends lost 3 bases at V and 4 bases at J; junction bases unmatched: 3. There are 14 residues in the CDR3. The CDR3 coding sequence is TGTGCCAGCAGTTTGACTAGCGGGTTGTACGAGCAGTACTTC. This encodes CASSLTSGLYEQYF.

The rearrangement links TRBV11-2 to TRBJ2-2; the D call may be TRBD1 or TRBD2 (5 bases each). Trimming took off 8 bases at V and 9 bases at J, with 16 bases between the two ends. CDR1 and CDR2 from the germline V gene are SGHAT and FQNNGV. The length of the CDR3 is 13 residues. CDR3: CASSPGPVRELFF. The CDR3 nucleotides are TGTGCCAGCTCACCGGGACCGGTGAGGGAGCTGTTTTTT.

V is TRBV7-2 and J is TRBJ2-7; D may match TRBD1 or TRBD2 (6 bases each). Trimming pared 7 bases from V and 1 base from J, leaving 14 bases between. The CDR3 length is 14 residues. Germline CDR1 SGHTA, CDR2 FQGNSA. The CDR3 DNA sequence: TGTGCCAGCACCCTAGAGGGGGGTTCCTACGAGCAGTACTTC. Its translation is CASTLEGGSYEQYF.

In the case of this clonotype: A far bigger clonotype differs at one base, so this is likely a read error. The V gene is TRBV12-3 or TRBV12-4, the J gene TRBJ2-5; maybe TRBD1 (5 bases). The CDR3 consists of 13 residues. As DNA, the CDR3 is TGTGCCGGCAGTCCAGGGTACCAAGAGACCCAGTACTTC. This gives the protein CAGSPGYQETQYF.

J is TRBJ2-7 and V is TRBV25-1, with D perhaps TRBD2 (6 bases). The CDR3 is 16 residues long. Trimming shortened V by 2 bases and J by 2 bases, and 16 bases separated the two germline ends. Germline CDR1 and CDR2: MGHDK and SYGVNS. Here the CDR3 reads CASSEGRGWVTYEQYF. The DNA for the CDR3 is TGTGCCAGCAGTGAAGGGCGGGGCTGGGTAACCTACGAGCAGTACTTC.

This clonotype was seen at least ten times. The V and J genes are TRBV10-1 and TRBJ1-1, with 9 nucleotides matching TRBD1. V lost 7 bases, J lost 4 bases, and 4 bases stayed unmatched. The CDR3 is 13 amino acids. The germline V gene encodes CDR1 WNHNN and CDR2 SYGVQD (reference sequence). CDR3 amino acids: CASKTGGVTEAFF. The CDR3 DNA reads TGCGCCAGCAAAACAGGGGGCGTCACTGAAGCTTTCTTT.

There are a few counts of this clonotype. This sequence joins TRBV20-1 and TRBJ1-2; D gene unclear. V was pared by 7 bases and J by 0 bases, with 24 bases between. CDR1 and CDR2 (germline): DFQATT, SNEGSKA (reference sequence). This CDR3 is built from 17 residues. This chain's CDR3 is CSVFPSFKEKANYGYTF. The CDR3 nucleotides are TGCAGTGTATTTCCTTCTTTCAAAGAGAAAGCTAACTATGGCTACACCTTC.

The chain joins TRBV15 to TRBJ2-1; D might be TRBD2 (5 bases). The CDR3 has 13 residues. Germline CDR1 reads LNHNV; CDR2 reads YYDKDF (reference sequence). Trimming stripped 3 bases from V and 6 bases from J, with 9 bases between. CDR3 in DNA: TGTGCCACCAGCAGTCGGACTGGCAATGAGCAGTTCTTC. It yields the protein CATSSRTGNEQFF.

This clonotype was seen repeatedly, ten times or more. This chain links TRBV29-1 with TRBJ2-7, with D possibly being TRBD2 (6 bases). V lost 7 bases and J 5 bases, leaving 12 bases between the germline ends. CDR3 length equals 11 residues. Germline assignment: CDR1 SQVTM and CDR2 ANQGSEA. The CDR3 DNA reads TGCAGCGGCCAGACTAGGGACGAGCAGTACTTC. This codes for CSGQTRDEQYF.

The V call is TRBV5-1, the J call TRBJ1-2; D is unclear. V lost 0 bases and J 4 bases, leaving 7 bases between the germline ends. The germline gives CDR1 SGHRS, CDR2 YFSETQ. The CDR3 spans 13 residues. In DNA, the CDR3 is TGCGCCAGCAGCTTGGAACAGATCTATGGCTACACCTTC. This codes for CASSLEQIYGYTF.